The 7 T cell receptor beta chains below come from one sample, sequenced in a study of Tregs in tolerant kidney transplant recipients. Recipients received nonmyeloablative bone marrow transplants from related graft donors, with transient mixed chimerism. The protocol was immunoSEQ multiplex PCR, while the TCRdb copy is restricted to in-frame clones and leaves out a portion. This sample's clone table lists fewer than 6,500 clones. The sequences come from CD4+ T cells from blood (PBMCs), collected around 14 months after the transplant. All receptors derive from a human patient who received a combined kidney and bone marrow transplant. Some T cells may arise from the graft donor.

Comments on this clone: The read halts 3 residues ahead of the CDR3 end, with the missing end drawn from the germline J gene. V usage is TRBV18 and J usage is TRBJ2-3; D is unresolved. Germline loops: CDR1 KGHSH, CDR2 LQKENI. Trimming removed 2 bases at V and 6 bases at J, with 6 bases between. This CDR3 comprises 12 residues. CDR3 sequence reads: CASSPRFDTQYF. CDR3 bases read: TGTGCCAGCTCACCAAGGTTTGATACG.

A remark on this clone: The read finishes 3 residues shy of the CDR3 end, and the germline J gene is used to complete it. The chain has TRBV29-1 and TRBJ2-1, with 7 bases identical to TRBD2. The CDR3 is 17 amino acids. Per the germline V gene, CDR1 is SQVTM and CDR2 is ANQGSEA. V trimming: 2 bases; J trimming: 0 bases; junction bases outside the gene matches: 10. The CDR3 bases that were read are TGCAGCGTTGAAAGACCCAGACGCGGGAGCTCCTACAATGAG. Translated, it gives CSVERPRRGSSYNE. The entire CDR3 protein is CSVERPRRGSSYNEQFF.

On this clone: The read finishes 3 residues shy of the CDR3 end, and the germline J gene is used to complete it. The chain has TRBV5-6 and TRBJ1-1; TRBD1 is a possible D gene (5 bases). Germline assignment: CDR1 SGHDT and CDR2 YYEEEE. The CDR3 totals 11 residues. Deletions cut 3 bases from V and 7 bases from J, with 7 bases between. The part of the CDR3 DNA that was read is TGTGCCAGCAGCTCACAGGTTGAA. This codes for CASSSQVE. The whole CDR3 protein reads CASSSQVEAFF.

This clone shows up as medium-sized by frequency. The CDR3 spells CASSLWLAGGMDEQFF. The CDR3 DNA, read in part, is TGTGCCAGCAGCTTGTGGCTAGCGGGAGGGATGGATGAG. The chain has TRBV5-4 and TRBJ2-1, with 12 bases lining up with TRBD2. The read halts 3 residues ahead of the CDR3 end, with the missing end drawn from the germline J gene. The junction had 7 bases not matched to a gene; V was cut back by 1 base and J by 8 bases. This CDR3 has 16 amino acids. Germline values: CDR1 SGHNT, CDR2 YYREEE (reference sequence).

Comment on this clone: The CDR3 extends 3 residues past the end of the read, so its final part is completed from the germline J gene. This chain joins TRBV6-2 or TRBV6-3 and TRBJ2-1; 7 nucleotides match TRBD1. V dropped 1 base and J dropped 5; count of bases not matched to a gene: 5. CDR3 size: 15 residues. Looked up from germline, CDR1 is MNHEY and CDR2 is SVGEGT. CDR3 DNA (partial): TGTGCCAGCAGTTACTTGGACAGGCGACACAATGAG. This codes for CASSYLDRRHNE. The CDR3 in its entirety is CASSYLDRRHNEQFF.

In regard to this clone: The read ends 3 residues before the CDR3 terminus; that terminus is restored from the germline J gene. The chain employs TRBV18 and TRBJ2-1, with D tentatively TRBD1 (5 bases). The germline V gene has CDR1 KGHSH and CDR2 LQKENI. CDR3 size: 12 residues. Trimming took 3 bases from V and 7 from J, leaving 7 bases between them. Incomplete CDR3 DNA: TGTGCCAGCTCACCTCAGGGAAATGAG. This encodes CASSPQGNE. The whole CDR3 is CASSPQGNEQFF.

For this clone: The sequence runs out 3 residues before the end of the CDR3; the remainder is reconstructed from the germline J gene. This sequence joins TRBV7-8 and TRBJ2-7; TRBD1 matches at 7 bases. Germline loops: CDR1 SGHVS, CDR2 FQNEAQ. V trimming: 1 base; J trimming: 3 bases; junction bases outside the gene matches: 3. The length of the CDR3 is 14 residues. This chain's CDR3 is CASSLEGQSYEQYF. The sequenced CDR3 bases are TGTGCCAGCAGCTTAGAGGGACAGAGCTACGAG.